This TCR beta chain was identified in a study of early T cells in non-severe SARS-CoV-2 infection. Across the study: Sequencing of bulk RNA from unsorted whole blood was done, without chain pairing. Study results and caveats: A preference for anti-spike CD8 responses marked VDJdb matching, which missed private and CD4 specificities.

Regarding this clonotype: What it binds is unknown.

Germline-derived CDR1 and CDR2 are SGHTA and FQGTGA. The CDR3 is 15 amino acids. Trimming took off 6 bases at V and 7 bases at J, with 21 bases between the two ends. Unique molecular identifiers (one per individual cDNA molecule) were attached. TCRdb reanalysed the 5' RACE reads using MiXCR and keeps one entry per CDR3 protein. The repertoire includes over 45,000 distinct CDR3 sequences, 7.7% of them detected once, and 8% to 11% sits in the top ten. The gene calls are TRBV7-3 and TRBJ2-5, with D perhaps TRBD1 or TRBD2 (5 bases each). The sequence was collected from an adult who was a healthcare worker with PCR-confirmed SARS-CoV-2 infection or an uninfected control (not recorded which). Here the sequenced sample was whole blood, taken at baseline. CDR3 in amino acids: CASRHKTPLRGTQYF. The CDR3 nucleotides are TGTGCCAGCAGACACAAGACACCTCTGAGGGGGACCCAGTACTTC.